The present T cell receptor beta chain was sequenced within a study of blood T cell repertoires in COVID-19. Study details: Nucleic acid was either cDNA or gDNA, and it came from T cells, B-cell-depleted T cells, or PBMCs.

This clone was seen only a few times. This CDR3 has 14 residues. V was clipped by 5 bases and J by 2 bases; unmatched bases: 3. CDR1 is SEHNR, CDR2 FQNEAQ, per germline (reference sequence). Authors' data handling: It was from reference gene primer amplification that nucleated cell counts were estimated. Clones were sequenced by immunoSEQ multiplex PCR, and TCRdb holds only the in-frame ones, with some missing. That table is the source of V, J and clone size, and D and trimming were worked out from the DNA. The sample carries about 200,000 clones, roughly 82% recorded once. The receptor comes from a woman aged 60-75 years with acute COVID-19. Sample: PBMCs or T cells enriched from blood (not recorded which). V gene TRBV7-9 combines with J gene TRBJ1-5; 7 bases map to TRBD1. CDR3 sequence: CASSPGTGNQPQHF. CDR3 sequence (DNA): TGTGCCAGCAGCCCCGGGACAGGCAATCAGCCCCAGCATTTT. The entire variable domain, with the rest obtained from reference TRBV7-9 and TRBJ1-5, is as follows: DTGVSQNPRHKITKRGQNVTFRCDPISEHNRLYWYRQTLGQGPEFLTYFQNEAQLEKSRLLSDRFSAERPKGSFSTLEIQRTEQGDSAMYLCASSPGTGNQPQHFGDGTRLSIL.